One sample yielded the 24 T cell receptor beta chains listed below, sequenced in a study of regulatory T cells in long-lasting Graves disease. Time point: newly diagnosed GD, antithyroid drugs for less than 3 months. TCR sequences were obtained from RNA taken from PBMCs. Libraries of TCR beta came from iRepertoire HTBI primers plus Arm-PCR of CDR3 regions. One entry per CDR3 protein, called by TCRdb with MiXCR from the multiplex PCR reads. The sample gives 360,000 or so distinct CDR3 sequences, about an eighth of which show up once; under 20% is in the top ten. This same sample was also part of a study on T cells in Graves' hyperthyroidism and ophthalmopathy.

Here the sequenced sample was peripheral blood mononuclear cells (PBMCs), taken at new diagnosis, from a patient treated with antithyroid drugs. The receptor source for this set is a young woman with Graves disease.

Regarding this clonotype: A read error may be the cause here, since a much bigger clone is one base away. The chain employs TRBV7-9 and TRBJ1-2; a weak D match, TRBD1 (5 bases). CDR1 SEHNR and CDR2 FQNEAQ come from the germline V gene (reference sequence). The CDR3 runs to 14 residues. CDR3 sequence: CACSRDGSNYGYTF. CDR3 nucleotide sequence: TGTGCCTGCAGCCGGGACGGAAGTAACTATGGCTACACCTTC.

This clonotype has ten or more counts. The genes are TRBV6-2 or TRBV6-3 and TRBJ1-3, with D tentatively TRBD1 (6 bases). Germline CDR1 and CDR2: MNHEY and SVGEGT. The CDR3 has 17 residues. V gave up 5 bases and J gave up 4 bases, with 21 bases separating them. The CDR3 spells CASSKDRRQMRGNTIYF. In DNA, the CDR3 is TGTGCCAGCAGTAAGGACAGACGCCAAATGAGGGGAAACACCATATATTTT.

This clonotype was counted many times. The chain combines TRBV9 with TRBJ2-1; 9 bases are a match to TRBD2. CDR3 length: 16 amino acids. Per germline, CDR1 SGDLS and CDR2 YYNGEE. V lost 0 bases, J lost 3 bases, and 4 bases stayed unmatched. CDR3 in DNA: TGTGCCAGCAGCGTAGATCGAGCGGGGGGCTACAATGAGCAGTTCTTC. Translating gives CASSVDRAGGYNEQFF.

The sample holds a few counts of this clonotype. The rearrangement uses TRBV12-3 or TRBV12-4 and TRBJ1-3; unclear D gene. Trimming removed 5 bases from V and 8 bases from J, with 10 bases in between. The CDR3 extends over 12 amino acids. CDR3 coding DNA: TGTGCCAGCAGTCCACCGGCCGACACCATATATTTT. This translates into CASSPPADTIYF.

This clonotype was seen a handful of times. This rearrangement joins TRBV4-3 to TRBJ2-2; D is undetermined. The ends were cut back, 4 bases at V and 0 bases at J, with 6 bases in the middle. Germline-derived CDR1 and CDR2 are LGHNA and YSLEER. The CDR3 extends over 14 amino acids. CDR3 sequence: CASSPQPNTGELFF. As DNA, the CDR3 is TGCGCCAGCAGCCCCCAGCCGAACACCGGGGAGCTGTTTTTT.

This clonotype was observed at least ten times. CDR3 protein: CASSLKGVGNQPQHF. The CDR3 DNA is TGTGCCAGCAGTTTGAAAGGGGTTGGCAATCAGCCCCAGCATTTT. The rearrangement links TRBV12-3 or TRBV12-4 to TRBJ1-5, with D tentatively TRBD1 (5 bases). The V gene lost 3 bases and the J gene lost 2 bases, with 11 bases spanning the gap. This CDR3 spans 15 amino acids.

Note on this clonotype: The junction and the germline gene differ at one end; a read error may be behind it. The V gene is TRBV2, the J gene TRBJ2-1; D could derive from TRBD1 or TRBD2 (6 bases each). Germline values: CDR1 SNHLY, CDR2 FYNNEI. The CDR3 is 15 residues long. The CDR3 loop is CASSLRRGPDNEQFF. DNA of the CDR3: TGCGCCAGCAGCCTCCGTCGGGGGCCAGACAATGAGCAGTTCTTC. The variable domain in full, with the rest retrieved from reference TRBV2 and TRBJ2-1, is EPEVTQTPSHQVTQMGQEVILRCVPISNHLYFYWYRQILGQKVEFLVSFYNNEISEKSEIFDDQFSVERPDGSNFTLKIRSTKLEDSAMYFCASSLRRGPDNEQFFGPGTRLTVL.

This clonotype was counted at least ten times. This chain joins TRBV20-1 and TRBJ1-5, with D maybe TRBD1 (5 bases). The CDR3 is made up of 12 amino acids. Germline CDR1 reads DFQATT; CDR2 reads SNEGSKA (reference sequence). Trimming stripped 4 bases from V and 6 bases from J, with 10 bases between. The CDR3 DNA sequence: TGCAGTGCTACAGGGCCCGGTCAGCCCCAGCATTTT. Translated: CSATGPGQPQHF.

For the CDR3, the DNA is TGTGCCAGCAGCAATCTGGAGGAGGGGGAAAAACTGTTTTTT. Protein: CASSNLEEGEKLFF. V usage is TRBV6-1 and J usage is TRBJ1-4, with D possibly matching TRBD1 (5 bases). The CDR3 extends over 14 amino acids. Trimming took off 6 bases at V and 8 bases at J, with 16 bases between the two ends. The V gene's germline CDR1 is MNHNS and CDR2 SASEGT.

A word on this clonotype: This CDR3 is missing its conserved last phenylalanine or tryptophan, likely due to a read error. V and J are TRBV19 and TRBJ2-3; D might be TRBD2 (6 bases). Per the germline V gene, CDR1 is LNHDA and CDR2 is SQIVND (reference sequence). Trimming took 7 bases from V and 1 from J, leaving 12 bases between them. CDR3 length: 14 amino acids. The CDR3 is CASKDSGGTDTQYL. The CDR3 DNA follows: TGTGCCAGTAAGGATTCGGGGGGCACAGATACGCAGTATCTT.

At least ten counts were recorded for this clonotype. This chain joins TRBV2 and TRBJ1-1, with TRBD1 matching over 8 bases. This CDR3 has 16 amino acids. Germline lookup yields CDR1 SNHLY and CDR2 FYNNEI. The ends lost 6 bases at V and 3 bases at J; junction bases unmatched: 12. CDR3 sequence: CASRSRSTGDDTEAFF. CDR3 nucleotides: TGTGCCAGCAGGTCAAGATCGACAGGGGATGACACTGAAGCTTTCTTT.

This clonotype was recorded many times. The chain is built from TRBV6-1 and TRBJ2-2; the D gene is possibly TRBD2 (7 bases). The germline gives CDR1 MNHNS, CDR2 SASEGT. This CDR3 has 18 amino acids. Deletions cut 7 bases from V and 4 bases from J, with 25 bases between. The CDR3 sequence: CASKPLVGGGPLTGELFF. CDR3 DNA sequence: TGTGCCAGCAAGCCCCTGGTTGGCGGGGGCCCACTCACCGGGGAGCTGTTTTTT.

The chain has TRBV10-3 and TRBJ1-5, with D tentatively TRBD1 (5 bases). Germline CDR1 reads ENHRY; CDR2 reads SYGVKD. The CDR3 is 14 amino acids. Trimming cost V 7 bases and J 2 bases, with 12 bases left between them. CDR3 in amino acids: CAIKQVLGNQPQHF. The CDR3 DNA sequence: TGTGCCATCAAACAGGTGTTGGGCAATCAGCCCCAGCATTTT.

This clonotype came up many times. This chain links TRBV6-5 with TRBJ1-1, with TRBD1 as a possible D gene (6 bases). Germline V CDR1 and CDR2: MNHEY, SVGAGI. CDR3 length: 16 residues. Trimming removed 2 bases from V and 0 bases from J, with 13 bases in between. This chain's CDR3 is CASSYGGYSMNTEAFF. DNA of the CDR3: TGTGCCAGCAGTTACGGGGGCTATTCCATGAACACTGAAGCTTTCTTT.

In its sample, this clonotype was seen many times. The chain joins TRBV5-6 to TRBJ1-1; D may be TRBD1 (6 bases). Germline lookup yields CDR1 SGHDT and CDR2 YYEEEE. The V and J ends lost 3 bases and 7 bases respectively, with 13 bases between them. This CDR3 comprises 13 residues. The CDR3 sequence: CASSWQGRVEAFF. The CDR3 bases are TGTGCCAGCAGCTGGCAGGGGAGGGTTGAAGCTTTCTTT.

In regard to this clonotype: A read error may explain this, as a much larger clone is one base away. For the CDR3, the DNA is TGTGCCAGTAGTATGTGGGGCTCGGTAGGAGCTGAAGCTTTCTTT. The encoded protein is CASSMWGSVGAEAFF. The J gene is TRBJ1-1, the V gene TRBV19, with D possibly being TRBD1 (5 bases). CDR3 length: 15 residues. V was shortened by 3 bases and J by 6 bases, with 17 bases between the two germline ends. Germline assignment: CDR1 LNHDA and CDR2 SQIVND (reference sequence).

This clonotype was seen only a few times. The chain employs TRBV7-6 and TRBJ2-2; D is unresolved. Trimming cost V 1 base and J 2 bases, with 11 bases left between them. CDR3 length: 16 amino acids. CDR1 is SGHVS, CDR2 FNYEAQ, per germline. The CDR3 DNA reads TGTGCCAGCAGCTTAGTTCTCGACCCTAACACCGGGGAGCTGTTTTTT. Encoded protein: CASSLVLDPNTGELFF. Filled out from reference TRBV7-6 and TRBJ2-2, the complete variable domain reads GAGVSQSPRYKVTKRGQDVALRCDPISGHVSLYWYRQALGQGPEFLTYFNYEAQQDKSGLPNDRFSAERPEGSISTLTIQRTEQRDSAMYRCASSLVLDPNTGELFFGEGSRLTVL.

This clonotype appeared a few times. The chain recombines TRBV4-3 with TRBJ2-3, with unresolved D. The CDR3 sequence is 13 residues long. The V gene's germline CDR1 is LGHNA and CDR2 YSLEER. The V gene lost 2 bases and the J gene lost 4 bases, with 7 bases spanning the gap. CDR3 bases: TGCGCCAGCAGCCAATCTGTGGCAGATACGCAGTATTTT. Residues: CASSQSVADTQYF.

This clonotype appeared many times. Here the CDR3 DNA reads TGCAGTGCTAGAGATCCGGATGGGGGGCTTCAGCCCCAGCATTTT. Translated: CSARDPDGGLQPQHF. The chain carries TRBV20-1 and TRBJ1-5, with D maybe TRBD1 (6 bases). The CDR3 has 15 amino acids. Germline CDR1 DFQATT, CDR2 SNEGSKA (reference sequence). V dropped 0 bases and J dropped 6 bases, with 15 bases sitting between them.

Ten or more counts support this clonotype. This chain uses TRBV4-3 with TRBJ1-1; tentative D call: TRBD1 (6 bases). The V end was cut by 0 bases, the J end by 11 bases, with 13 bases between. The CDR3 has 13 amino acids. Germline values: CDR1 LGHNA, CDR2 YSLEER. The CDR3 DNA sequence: TGCGCCAGCAGCCAAGATAGGGCAGGGGCCGCTTTCTTT. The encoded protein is CASSQDRAGAAFF.

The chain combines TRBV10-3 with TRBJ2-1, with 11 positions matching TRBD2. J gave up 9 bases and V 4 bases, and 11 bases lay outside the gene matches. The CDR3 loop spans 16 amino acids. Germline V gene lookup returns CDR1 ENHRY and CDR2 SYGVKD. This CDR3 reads CAISGGVAGGPSEQFF. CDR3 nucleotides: TGTGCCATCAGTGGTGGGGTAGCGGGAGGGCCGAGTGAGCAGTTCTTC.

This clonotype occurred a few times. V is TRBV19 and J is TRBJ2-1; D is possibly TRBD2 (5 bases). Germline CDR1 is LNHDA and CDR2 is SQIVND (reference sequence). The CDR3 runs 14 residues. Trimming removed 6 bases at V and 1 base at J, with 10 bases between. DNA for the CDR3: TGTGCCAGTAGACGGGGTGGGTCCTACAATGAGCAGTTCTTC. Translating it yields CASRRGGSYNEQFF.

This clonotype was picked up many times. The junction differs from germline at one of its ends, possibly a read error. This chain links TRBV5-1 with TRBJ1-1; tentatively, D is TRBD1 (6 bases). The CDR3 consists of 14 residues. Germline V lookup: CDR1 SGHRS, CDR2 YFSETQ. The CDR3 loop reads CASSPDSLNTEAFF. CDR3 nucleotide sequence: TGTGCCAGCAGCCCGGACAGCTTGAACACTGAAGCTTTCTTT.

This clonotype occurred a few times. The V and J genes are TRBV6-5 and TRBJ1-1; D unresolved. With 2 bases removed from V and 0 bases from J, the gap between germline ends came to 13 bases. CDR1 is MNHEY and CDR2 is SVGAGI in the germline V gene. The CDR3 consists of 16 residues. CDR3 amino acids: CASSYRAEGLNTEAFF. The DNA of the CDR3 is TGTGCCAGCAGTTACCGTGCAGAGGGTTTGAACACTGAAGCTTTCTTT.